The T cell receptor (beta chain) under discussion was sequenced for a study of shared clonotypes between healthy human individuals. Overall study findings and caveats: Some naive CD4 clonotypes, 5% to 5.5%, turned up in common across several donors. Rarefaction exposed incomplete sorted-subset sequencing despite large depth. Represented diversity (both genetic and exposure-history) was limited by the small number of donors.

Assay: immunoSEQ multiplex PCR; the TCRdb copy retains only in-frame clones and omits some. There are approximately 2.1 million clones in the sample; 90% to 95% occur only once, and about 0.39% lies in the top ten. Recent vaccinations or acute infections were absent in the healthy HIV-negative adult donors. The germline gives CDR1 SGHDT, CDR2 YYEEEE. The CDR3 spans 14 residues. V was shortened by 3 bases and J by 5 bases, with 14 bases between the two germline ends. A word on this clone: Its target is unknown.

The chain links TRBV5-6 to TRBJ2-5; D uncertain. Sequencing used naive CD4+ T cells from PBMCs. The subset was: CD45RA+ positively selected. The receptor was derived from a man aged 18 to 29 in good health. Some clones in this sample may be carry-over from other donors' samples. Here the CDR3 reads CASSSTRVGETQYF. CDR3 sequence (DNA): TGTGCCAGCAGCTCGACCCGTGTGGGGGAGACCCAGTACTTC.